The 28 T cell receptor beta chains below all came from one sample that was sequenced in a study of blood T cells in healthy people across ages. Alongside a J-beta primer mix, a sample-barcoded 5' primer served in a second PCR lasting 7 to 11 cycles. TCRdb re-called the 5' RACE reads through MiXCR, storing one row per CDR3 protein. The sample has some 640,000 distinct CDR3 sequences; approximately 30% are singletons. Sequencing used blood. These receptor sequences come from a woman of 80 years or more in good health.

The chain combines TRBV3-1 with TRBJ2-7, with TRBD2 matching 8 bases. V dropped 0 bases and J dropped 0; count of bases not matched to a gene: 1. Germline CDR1 reads LGHDT; CDR2 reads YNNKEL (reference sequence). The CDR3 runs 15 residues. The CDR3 region has the DNA TGTGCCAGCAGCCAAGAAAGCGGGAGCTCCTACGAGCAGTACTTC. Amino acids: CASSQESGSSYEQYF.

This sequence joins TRBV4-3 and TRBJ1-2; D is perhaps TRBD1 (6 bases). V was shortened by 0 bases and J by 0 bases, with 14 bases between the two germline ends. The CDR3 length is 17 residues. Germline CDR1 is LGHNA and CDR2 is YSLEER. CDR3 DNA sequence: TGCGCCAGCAGCCAAGATCCGGACAGTACATCTAACTATGGCTACACCTTC. Its translation is CASSQDPDSTSNYGYTF.

V is TRBV6-2 or TRBV6-3 and J is TRBJ2-1; TRBD2 might be the D (5 bases). Trimming shortened V by 6 bases and J by 0 bases, and 12 bases separated the two germline ends. Germline V CDR1 and CDR2: MNHEY, SVGEGT. The CDR3 covers 15 residues. The CDR3 spells CASSRASSSYNEQFF. The CDR3 DNA is TGTGCCAGCAGCCGAGCTAGCAGCTCCTACAATGAGCAGTTCTTC.

This clonotype was seen repeatedly, ten times or more. This sequence joins TRBV11-2 and TRBJ2-3; D not certain. The CDR3 sequence is 12 residues long. Trimming pared 0 bases from V and 7 bases from J, leaving 5 bases between. Germline V gene lookup returns CDR1 SGHAT and CDR2 FQNNGV. The CDR3 protein is CASSLEVNTQYF. CDR3 coding DNA: TGTGCCAGCAGCTTAGAAGTGAATACGCAGTATTTT. The entire variable domain, with the rest obtained from reference TRBV11-2 and TRBJ2-3, is as follows: EAGVAQSPRYKIIEKRQSVAFWCNPISGHATLYWYQQILGQGPKLLIQFQNNGVVDDSQLPKDRFSAERLKGVDSTLKIQPAKLEDSAVYLCASSLEVNTQYFGPGTRLTVL.

The rearrangement links TRBV6-6 to TRBJ2-4; 8 bases are shared with TRBD2. The germline V gene has CDR1 MNHNY and CDR2 SVGAGI (reference sequence). V was pared by 5 bases and J by 0 bases, with 3 bases of the junction left unmatched. CDR3 length: 15 residues. This CDR3 reads CASSVRGGAKNIQYF. The DNA for the CDR3 is TGTGCCAGCAGTGTCCGGGGGGGAGCCAAAAACATTCAGTACTTC.

There are many counts of this clonotype. The rearrangement links TRBV5-4 to TRBJ2-6; D is tentatively TRBD1 or TRBD2 (5 bases each). CDR3 size: 18 residues. Trimming took 7 bases from V and 0 from J, leaving 20 bases between them. Germline V gene sequence: CDR1 SGHNT, CDR2 YYREEE (reference sequence). The CDR3, as DNA: TGTGCCAGCCCGGCAAAGGGGCTGAGCGGCTCTGGGGCCAACGTCCTGACTTTC. Its protein is CASPAKGLSGSGANVLTF.

This sequence joins TRBV9 and TRBJ2-2; D unresolved. From germline, CDR1 is SGDLS and CDR2 YYNGEE. V was clipped by 3 bases and J by 0 bases, with 15 bases between them. CDR3 size: 17 residues. Written as DNA, the CDR3 is TGTGCCAGCAGCGAAAGGGAAGGCCTTTCGAACACCGGGGAGCTGTTTTTT. Protein sequence: CASSEREGLSNTGELFF.

The table lists this clonotype with many counts. The rearrangement uses TRBV30 and TRBJ2-5; possible D gene TRBD2, 5 bases. The V end lost 2 bases, the J end lost 7 bases, and 11 bases lay between the germline ends. Per the germline V gene, CDR1 is GTSNPN and CDR2 is SVGIG (reference sequence). The CDR3 has 12 residues. CDR3 DNA: TGTGCCTGGAGTCCAGCGGTTAGGACCCAGTACTTC. It specifies CAWSPAVRTQYF.

In the case of this clonotype: This may arise from a read error, as a much more abundant clone is one base away. The chain employs TRBV6-1 and TRBJ1-2, with D unclear. Germline CDR1 is MNHNS and CDR2 is SASEGT. This CDR3 is 13 amino acids long. CDR3: CASSERPMSQCSF. CDR3 in DNA: TGTGCCAGCAGTGAAAGGCCCATGTCGCAGTGCTCCTTC.

The rearrangement uses TRBV7-9 and TRBJ1-1, with 9 bases aligning to TRBD1. Trimming took 5 bases from V and 5 from J; bases not matched to a gene: 9. Germline CDR1 SEHNR, CDR2 FQNEAQ (reference sequence). The CDR3 has 15 amino acids. The chain's CDR3 is CASSRDRAGTTEAFF. For the CDR3, the DNA is TGTGCCAGCAGCAGGGACAGGGCGGGGACGACTGAAGCTTTCTTT.

This clonotype was detected a few times. The chain combines TRBV12-3 or TRBV12-4 with TRBJ1-1; D call uncertain. The length of the CDR3 is 11 residues. Trimming removed 5 bases from V and 6 bases from J, with 7 bases in between. This CDR3 is CASSPMSEAFF. DNA of the CDR3: TGTGCCAGCAGTCCGATGTCTGAAGCTTTCTTT.

Worth noting for this clonotype: Being one base from a much bigger clone, this may be a read error. V gene TRBV15 combines with J gene TRBJ2-5, with D tentatively TRBD2 (7 bases). The germline gives CDR1 LNHNV, CDR2 YYDKDF (reference sequence). The CDR3 has 17 residues. V lost 0 bases to trimming and J lost 11 bases, with 25 bases between them. The CDR3 nucleotides read TGTGCCACCAGCAGAGATCTCGGCGGGGGACATACCAATGAGCAGTACTTC. This gives the protein CATSRDLGGGHTNEQYF. Together with reference TRBV15 and TRBJ2-5, the CDR3 gives the full variable domain: DAMVIQNPRYQVTQFGKPVTLSCSQTLNHNVMYWYQQKSSQAPKLLFHYYDKDFNNEADTPDNFQSRRPNTSFCFLDIRSPGLGDTAMYLCATSRDLGGGHTNEQYFGPGTRLLVL.

This clonotype has at least ten counts. V is TRBV5-1 and J is TRBJ2-7; unclear D gene. Deletions cut 4 bases from V and 0 bases from J, with 11 bases between. From germline, CDR1 is SGHRS and CDR2 YFSETQ. CDR3 length equals 14 residues. CDR3 sequence reads: CASSPRQASYEQYF. The CDR3 DNA reads as TGCGCCAGCAGCCCCCGCCAGGCCTCCTACGAGCAGTACTTC.

On this clonotype itself: Being one base from a much bigger clone, this may be a read error. The chain has TRBV20-1 and TRBJ1-1, with 8 bases lining up with TRBD1. Germline trimming cut 1 base from V and 3 bases from J; bases unmatched to any gene: 7. Germline-derived CDR1 and CDR2 are DFQATT and SNEGSKA (reference sequence). The CDR3 length is 15 residues. CDR3 DNA sequence: TGCAGTGCTAGAGTGGCAGGGGGCATGGACACTGAAGCTTTCTTT. Amino acid sequence: CSARVAGGMDTEAFF.

This clonotype showed up just once. The chain joins TRBV6-2 or TRBV6-3 to TRBJ2-3, with 9 bases fitting TRBD1. V shed 1 base and J 4 bases; nucleotides not matched to a gene: 3. Germline V gives CDR1 MNHEY, CDR2 SVGEGT. This CDR3 contains 15 residues. DNA for the CDR3: TGTGCCAGCAGTTACTGGCGACAGGGGGCAGATACGCAGTATTTT. Protein sequence: CASSYWRQGADTQYF.

The chain combines TRBV6-2 or TRBV6-3 with TRBJ2-3; 11 bases are a match to TRBD2. The CDR3 is 14 amino acids. V dropped 10 bases and J dropped 4; count of bases not matched to a gene: 7. Germline V lookup: CDR1 MNHEY, CDR2 SVGEGT. DNA for the CDR3: TGTGCCACCTTATTAGCGGGGGGGTCAGATACGCAGTATTTT. Amino acid sequence: CATLLAGGSDTQYF.

This clonotype was seen a handful of times. The junction differs from germline at one of its ends, possibly a read error. The CDR3 DNA sequence: TGTAGCGTTGAACCCTCGGGACAATATGGCTACACCTTC. It yields the protein CSVEPSGQYGYTF. The chain employs TRBV29-1 and TRBJ1-2; D perhaps matches TRBD1 (6 bases). The germline gives CDR1 SQVTM, CDR2 ANQGSEA. CDR3 size: 13 residues.

The chain combines TRBV25-1 with TRBJ1-2, with TRBD1 as a possible D gene (5 bases). Germline V gene sequence: CDR1 MGHDK, CDR2 SYGVNS. V was cut by 1 base and J by 6 bases, with 15 bases left in between. This CDR3 contains 15 residues. CDR3 residues: CASSESMGGRNGYTF. The CDR3 bases are TGTGCCAGCAGTGAATCCATGGGGGGAAGGAATGGCTACACCTTC.

The chain couples TRBV18 to TRBJ2-5; 8 nucleotides match TRBD1. Gene TRBJ2-7 matches the end of the DNA better, so the J call may be wrong. The CDR3 runs to 15 residues. Germline V gene data show CDR1 as KGHSH and CDR2 as LQKENI. CDR3 protein: CASSPPGQAGGEQYF. In DNA form, the CDR3 reads TGTGCCAGCTCACCGCCGGGACAGGCTGGCGGCGAGCAGTACTTC.

The rearrangement links TRBV20-1 to TRBJ1-1; no firm D call. V was pared by 0 bases and J by 11 bases, with 16 bases between. The CDR3 extends over 13 amino acids. Germline lookup yields CDR1 DFQATT and CDR2 SNEGSKA (reference sequence). CDR3 region: CSARDFTFPEAFF. The CDR3 region has the DNA TGCAGTGCTAGAGATTTTACATTCCCGGAGGCTTTCTTT.

This clonotype was observed a few times. A read error may be the cause here, since a much bigger clone is one base away. V and J are TRBV11-2 and TRBJ2-7, with D perhaps matching TRBD2 (7 bases). With 5 bases removed from V and 7 bases from J, the gap between germline ends came to 21 bases. CDR3 size: 15 residues. Per germline, CDR1 SGHAT and CDR2 FQNNGV. This CDR3 is CASSPFGGPGNEQYF. The CDR3 nucleotides are TGTGCCAGCAGCCCCTTCGGGGGGCCAGGTAATGAGCAGTACTTC.

The chain recombines TRBV12-3 or TRBV12-4 with TRBJ1-1; a weak D match, TRBD1 (5 bases). The CDR3 is 16 residues long. Between the trimmed V and J ends, which lost 3 bases and 1 base, there was a span of 15 bases. The CDR3 protein is CASSFPTRGGNTEAFF. Here the CDR3 DNA reads TGTGCCAGCAGTTTCCCGACCCGGGGGGGGAACACTGAAGCTTTCTTT.

V gene TRBV7-2 combines with J gene TRBJ2-1; 14 bases line up with TRBD2. Trimming took 2 bases from V and 9 from J; bases not matched to a gene: 15. The germline gives CDR1 SGHTA, CDR2 FQGNSA. The CDR3 has 19 amino acids. The CDR3 sequence is CASSLKLGLAGAGHPEQFF. For the CDR3, the DNA is TGTGCCAGCAGCTTAAAGCTGGGACTAGCGGGGGCGGGGCACCCTGAGCAGTTCTTC.

This rearrangement joins TRBV3-1 to TRBJ1-5, with D possibly matching TRBD1 (6 bases). Germline V gives CDR1 LGHDT, CDR2 YNNKEL (reference sequence). Trimming stripped 2 bases from V and 2 bases from J, with 13 bases between. This CDR3 has 16 amino acids. The CDR3 bases are TGTGCCAGCAGCCAAAAGGAGCGGGGGCGCAATCAGCCCCAGCATTTT. Its translation: CASSQKERGRNQPQHF. The complete variable domain, with remaining parts taken from reference TRBV3-1 and TRBJ1-5, reads DTAVSQTPKYLVTQMGNDKSIKCEQNLGHDTMYWYKQDSKKFLKIMFSYNNKELIINETVPNRFSPKSPDKAHLNLHINSLELGDSAVYFCASSQKERGRNQPQHFGDGTRLSIL.

This clonotype was detected a few times. The V and J genes are TRBV28 and TRBJ2-1; 8 nucleotides agree with TRBD1. The ends lost 6 bases at V and 7 bases at J; junction bases unmatched: 11. From germline, CDR1 is MDHEN and CDR2 SYDVKM. The CDR3 loop spans 15 amino acids. The CDR3 here is CASSLHGQGENEQFF. The CDR3 nucleotides read TGTGCCAGCAGCCTCCACGGACAGGGAGAGAATGAGCAGTTCTTC.

The chain joins TRBV4-2 to TRBJ2-6; no clear D. The CDR3 length is 17 residues. CDR1 and CDR2 (germline): LGHNA, YNFKEQ. Trimming cost V 0 bases and J 0 bases, with 9 bases left between them. The CDR3 nucleotides are TGTGCCAGCAGCCAAGATCGGGTTAGCTCTGGGGCCAACGTCCTGACTTTC. Its protein is CASSQDRVSSGANVLTF.

This clonotype was observed many times. V is TRBV10-3 and J is TRBJ1-5; TRBD1 matches at 8 bases. The junction had 5 bases not matched to a gene; V was cut back by 6 bases and J by 7 bases. This CDR3 region has 13 residues. Per the germline V gene, CDR1 is ENHRY and CDR2 is SYGVKD. The CDR3 region has the DNA TGTGCCATCAGGGCGGACAGGGACCAGCCCCAGCATTTT. It specifies CAIRADRDQPQHF.

The chain carries TRBV12-3 or TRBV12-4 and TRBJ2-7; 11 nucleotides match TRBD2. The CDR3 runs 15 residues. V was pared by 6 bases and J by 7 bases, with 11 bases of the junction left unmatched. In DNA form, the CDR3 reads TGTGCCAGCAGAGATCTAGCGGGGGGTAGGAATGAGCAGTACTTC. It translates to CASRDLAGGRNEQYF.